The 21 T cell receptor beta chains given below trace back to one sample, sequenced in a study of cytomegalovirus exposure and HLA in healthy donors. In the PCR, 60 Vbeta and 13 Jbeta primers were used. The repertoire was sequenced with immunoSEQ multiplex PCR; TCRdb's copy has only in-frame clones and lacks some. The sample records about 62,000 clones, 65% to 75% being singletons. The sequencing sample was made of PBMCs. These receptors were taken from a woman under 40 in good health and CMV-seronegative.

The V and J genes are TRBV29-1 and TRBJ2-2, with D tentatively TRBD1 (7 bases). Looked up from germline, CDR1 is SQVTM and CDR2 is ANQGSEA. The V and J ends lost 6 bases and 4 bases respectively, with 21 bases between them. CDR3 length equals 16 residues. The chain's CDR3 is CSVVFRGESVTGELFF. The CDR3 DNA follows: TGCAGCGTCGTCTTCAGGGGGGAGTCGGTCACCGGGGAGCTGTTTTTT.

The chain links TRBV28 to TRBJ1-2, with D maybe TRBD1 (5 bases). Germline V gene lookup returns CDR1 MDHEN and CDR2 SYDVKM. The CDR3 has 14 residues. Trimming removed 3 bases at V and 5 bases at J, with 13 bases between. DNA for the CDR3: TGTGCCAGCAGTTTGCCCGTGACAGTGTATGGCTACACCTTC. Its translation is CASSLPVTVYGYTF.

The V and J genes are TRBV6-5 and TRBJ2-4, with D perhaps matching TRBD2 (6 bases). The V gene's germline CDR1 is MNHEY and CDR2 SVGAGI. The CDR3 contains 16 residues. Trimming pared 2 bases from V and 2 bases from J, leaving 13 bases between. For the CDR3, the DNA is TGTGCCAGCAGTTACACGTCCGGGGGAACCAAAAACATTCAGTACTTC. The encoded protein is CASSYTSGGTKNIQYF.

This rearrangement joins TRBV19 to TRBJ1-2; D unclear. V lost 2 bases and J lost 4, with 14 bases in between. Germline CDR1 is LNHDA and CDR2 is SQIVND (reference sequence). This CDR3 region has 15 residues. The CDR3 DNA reads TGTGCCAGTAGTATATCCCATGAAGAGGGCTATGGCTACACCTTC. It encodes CASSISHEEGYGYTF.

V gene TRBV6-5 combines with J gene TRBJ2-2; TRBD1 agrees at 7 bases. Germline CDR1 MNHEY, CDR2 SVGAGI. This CDR3 is 15 amino acids long. Germline trimming cut 5 bases from V and 4 bases from J; bases unmatched to any gene: 7. CDR3 coding DNA: TGTGCCAGCAGTCTCGGACAGGCAGCCACCGGGGAGCTGTTTTTT. Residues: CASSLGQAATGELFF.

The chain has TRBV9 and TRBJ2-3, with unresolved D. The CDR3 has 14 amino acids. Trimming took off 0 bases at V and 2 bases at J, with 7 bases between the two ends. Looked up from germline, CDR1 is SGDLS and CDR2 is YYNGEE. The CDR3 DNA reads as TGTGCCAGCAGCGTAGATCCCGTCACAGATACGCAGTATTTT. Amino acids: CASSVDPVTDTQYF.

The chain combines TRBV27 with TRBJ2-7, with D possibly being TRBD2 (5 bases). Per the germline V gene, CDR1 is MNHEY and CDR2 is SMNVEV (reference sequence). This CDR3 spans 17 amino acids. The V gene lost 1 base and the J gene lost 8 bases, with 24 bases spanning the gap. The CDR3 sequence is CASSLFARGENSEQQYF. Written as DNA, the CDR3 is TGTGCCAGCAGTTTATTCGCCCGGGGAGAGAACTCCGAACAGCAGTACTTC.

This chain connects TRBV6-4 to TRBJ1-4; the D is unclear. The CDR3 totals 13 residues. The germline V and J ends were trimmed by 3 bases and 5 bases, with 7 bases remaining between them. The germline V gene has CDR1 MRHNA and CDR2 SNTAGT. This CDR3 is CASSDIPNEKLFF. The DNA for the CDR3 is TGTGCCAGCAGTGATATTCCCAATGAAAAACTGTTTTTT.

This chain uses TRBV2 with TRBJ2-1, with TRBD1 as a possible D gene (5 bases). Germline V CDR1 and CDR2: SNHLY, FYNNEI. The V end lost 4 bases, the J end lost 4 bases, and 14 bases lay between the germline ends. The CDR3 contains 15 residues. The CDR3 bases are TGTGCCAGCAGTGTCGGACACGCTCTTTACAATGAGCAGTTCTTC. Translation gives CASSVGHALYNEQFF.

This clone was seen a few times. The CDR3 sequence: CTSSQGSPTGVMTPLHF. In nucleotides, the CDR3 is TGCACCAGCAGCCAGGGATCCCCGACAGGGGTGATGACACCCCTCCACTTT. The chain employs TRBV1 and TRBJ1-6; the table calls TRBD1, which could not be checked here. TRBV1 corresponds to a pseudogene. The CDR3 contains 17 residues.

J is TRBJ2-5 and V is TRBV7-2; D is unresolved. The CDR3 spans 12 residues. V was pared by 5 bases and J by 4 bases, with 8 bases between. Per germline, CDR1 SGHTA and CDR2 FQGNSA. CDR3: CASSRVSETQYF. The DNA of the CDR3 is TGTGCCAGCAGCCGGGTCTCAGAGACCCAGTACTTC.

The V gene is TRBV27, the J gene TRBJ1-1; a possible D gene is TRBD1 (5 bases). Trimming shortened V by 8 bases and J by 3 bases, and 10 bases separated the two germline ends. Germline lookup yields CDR1 MNHEY and CDR2 SMNVEV (reference sequence). The length of the CDR3 is 12 residues. The CDR3 is CASAGGYTEAFF. The CDR3 DNA reads as TGTGCCAGCGCCGGGGGGTACACTGAAGCTTTCTTT.

The rearrangement joins TRBV19 to TRBJ2-5; no reliable D call. The V end lost 5 bases, the J end lost 3 bases, and 13 bases lay between the germline ends. The CDR3 totals 14 residues. Germline lookup yields CDR1 LNHDA and CDR2 SQIVND (reference sequence). DNA for the CDR3: TGTGCCAGTAGTTTCCGCCAGTATGAAGAGACCCAGTACTTC. Protein: CASSFRQYEETQYF.

The sample holds a few counts of this clone. This chain uses TRBV19 with TRBJ2-7; 11 nucleotides align to TRBD1. Germline CDR1 and CDR2: LNHDA and SQIVND (reference sequence). V was pared by 4 bases and J by 8 bases, with 7 bases of the junction left unmatched. This CDR3 is built from 14 residues. CDR3 in amino acids: CASSTGQGAGKQYF. CDR3 nucleotides: TGTGCCAGTAGTACCGGACAGGGGGCAGGAAAGCAGTACTTC.

This sequence joins TRBV2 and TRBJ2-5; TRBD1 matches 9 bases. The J call is uncertain, as TRBJ2-7 better fits the DNA end. Germline values: CDR1 SNHLY, CDR2 FYNNEI. This CDR3 comprises 14 residues. In nucleotides, the CDR3 is TGTGCCAGCAGTTCCGGGACAGGGTTTTACGAGCAGTACTTC. Translation: CASSSGTGFYEQYF.

J is TRBJ1-2 and V is TRBV7-9, with TRBD1 matching 9 bases. The germline gives CDR1 SEHNR, CDR2 FQNEAQ (reference sequence). This CDR3 is 14 amino acids long. The junction had 7 bases not matched to a gene; V was cut back by 5 bases and J by 6 bases. CDR3 sequence (DNA): TGTGCCAGCAGCGCTAGGACAGGGGATAATGGCTACACCTTC. Its protein is CASSARTGDNGYTF.

The rearrangement uses TRBV5-4 and TRBJ2-1, with 8 bases fitting TRBD2. V dropped 1 base and J dropped 5; count of bases not matched to a gene: 5. The CDR3 has 15 amino acids. The V gene's germline CDR1 is SGHNT and CDR2 YYREEE (reference sequence). The CDR3 bases are TGTGCCAGCAGCTTGAGTTTAGCGGGACACAATGAGCAGTTCTTC. Amino acid sequence: CASSLSLAGHNEQFF.

The V and J genes are TRBV5-1 and TRBJ1-4; the match to TRBD1 covers 10 bases. Germline V gene data show CDR1 as SGHRS and CDR2 as YFSETQ. The CDR3 runs 14 residues. With V trimmed by 4 bases and J by 7 bases, 4 bases remained unmatched. This CDR3 is CASSPGQGSEKLFF. DNA of the CDR3: TGCGCCAGCAGCCCGGGACAGGGGAGTGAAAAACTGTTTTTT.

The chain joins TRBV5-6 to TRBJ1-1, with 7 bases that match TRBD1. From germline, CDR1 is SGHDT and CDR2 YYEEEE. The CDR3 consists of 13 residues. V lost 4 bases to trimming and J lost 5 bases; unmatched junction nucleotides: 5. The DNA of the CDR3 is TGTGCCAGCAGCCGAGACAGGGTTACTGAAGCTTTCTTT. This codes for CASSRDRVTEAFF.

This clone was seen a single time. CDR3 coding DNA: TGTGCCAGCAGTCCCCGACAGGGATATAATTCACCCCTCCACTTT. The encoded protein is CASSPRQGYNSPLHF. V is TRBV28 and J is TRBJ1-6; 7 bases are shared with TRBD1. CDR1 and CDR2 from the germline V gene are MDHEN and SYDVKM. V trimming: 5 bases; J trimming: 4 bases; junction bases outside the gene matches: 5. The length of the CDR3 is 15 residues.

The rearrangement links TRBV5-1 to TRBJ2-1; D uncertain. CDR3 length: 13 residues. The ends were cut back, 0 bases at V and 5 bases at J, with 6 bases in the middle. The germline V gene encodes CDR1 SGHRS and CDR2 YFSETQ. The CDR3 sequence: CASSLDNNNEQFF. The CDR3 nucleotides read TGCGCCAGCAGCTTGGACAACAACAATGAGCAGTTCTTC.